The 28 T cell receptor beta chains below were found in one sample sequenced in a study of Ad26.COV2.S vaccination and SARS-CoV-2 variants. Clones were read by immunoSEQ multiplex PCR, and TCRdb kept only the in-frame ones, dropping some. The sample gives hundreds of thousands of clones, around 87% of which show up once; 3.4% is in the top ten. Treatment indicated: some 20 received Ad26.COV2.S at low or high dose, single or two shots; roughly five received placebo; per-sample allocation not given. The study sampled participants on day 63 after the first vaccine or placebo injection. This specimen was peripheral blood, taken in a trial of Ad26.COV2.S vaccine versus placebo. The receptors stem from a person aged 18 to 59 who received the Ad26.COV2.S COVID-19 vaccine or a placebo.

The chain combines TRBV7-6 with TRBJ2-5; 10 positions agree with TRBD1. Germline-derived CDR1 and CDR2 are SGHVS and FNYEAQ. CDR3 length equals 15 residues. Trimming cost V 2 bases and J 4 bases; bases outside gene matches: 4. The DNA of the CDR3 is TGTGCCAGCAGCTTAATGGACAGGGGGATAGAGACCCAGTACTTC. Protein: CASSLMDRGIETQYF.

V and J are TRBV9 and TRBJ1-1; 8 bases match TRBD1. CDR1 and CDR2 (germline): SGDLS, YYNGEE. The junction had 12 bases not matched to a gene; V was cut back by 0 bases and J by 11 bases. The CDR3 is 15 amino acids. The CDR3 DNA follows: TGTGCCAGCAGCGTAGCCGGGACAGGTAGAACGGGGGCTTTCTTT. This encodes CASSVAGTGRTGAFF.

The chain uses TRBV18 and TRBJ2-5, with TRBD2 matching 7 bases. CDR3 length: 16 residues. V was pared by 4 bases and J by 3 bases, with 11 bases of the junction left unmatched. Germline V CDR1 and CDR2: KGHSH, LQKENI. The chain's CDR3 is CASSLAAGGNEETQYF. The CDR3 nucleotides read TGTGCCAGCTCACTGGCCGCCGGGGGGAACGAAGAGACCCAGTACTTC.

This clone was found once. The rearrangement uses TRBV10-3 and TRBJ2-2; the match to TRBD1 covers 9 bases. CDR1 and CDR2 from the germline V gene are ENHRY and SYGVKD. Losses at the gene ends were 2 bases for V and 5 bases for J; bases not matched to a gene: 6. This CDR3 is 16 amino acids long. This chain's CDR3 is CAISEPGQGRTGELFF. Written as DNA, the CDR3 is TGTGCCATCAGTGAGCCGGGACAGGGTAGGACCGGGGAGCTGTTTTTT.

The chain recombines TRBV3-1 (or the pseudogene TRBV3-2) with TRBJ2-1, with no clear D. The CDR3 is 14 residues long. The V gene lost 3 bases and the J gene lost 0 bases, with 6 bases spanning the gap. CDR1 LGHDT and CDR2 YNNKEL come from the germline V gene (reference sequence). The CDR3 DNA reads TGTGCCAGCAGCCACCAAAGCTCCTACAATGAGCAGTTCTTC. Residues: CASSHQSSYNEQFF.

The chain uses TRBV12-5 and TRBJ2-7; 7 nucleotides match TRBD1. The CDR3 contains 15 residues. Germline V CDR1 and CDR2: LGHNT, FRNRAP. The trim removed 2 bases at V and 2 bases at J, leaving 6 bases unmatched. The CDR3 sequence: CASGLPRGNPYEQYF. The CDR3, as DNA: TGTGCTAGTGGTTTGCCCAGGGGGAACCCCTACGAGCAGTACTTC. Complete variable domain (other parts from reference TRBV12-5 and TRBJ2-7): DARVTQTPRHKVTEMGQEVTMRCQPILGHNTVFWYRQTMMQGLELLAYFRNRAPLDDSGMPKDRFSAEMPDATLATLKIQPSEPRDSAVYFCASGLPRGNPYEQYFGPGTRLTVT.

This clone showed up just a few times. The CDR3 region has the DNA TGTGCCAGCAGCTTGAGTGGGACAGGGGTCACCGGGGAGCTGTTTTTT. This encodes CASSLSGTGVTGELFF. The chain has TRBV5-6 and TRBJ2-2; TRBD1 agrees at 10 bases. With 1 base clipped from V and 4 bases from J, the junction kept 4 bases outside the gene matches. The V gene's germline CDR1 is SGHDT and CDR2 YYEEEE. The CDR3 has 16 residues. Drawing the rest from reference TRBV5-6 and TRBJ2-2, the complete variable domain is DAGVTQSPTHLIKTRGQQVTLRCSPKSGHDTVSWYQQALGQGPQFIFQYYEEEERQRGNFPDRFSGHQFPNYSSELNVNALLLGDSALYLCASSLSGTGVTGELFFGEGSRLTVL.

The chain links TRBV7-8 to TRBJ2-1; the D gene could be TRBD1 or TRBD2 (5 bases each). V lost 5 bases and J lost 4, with 18 bases in between. This CDR3 has 16 residues. Germline V lookup: CDR1 SGHVS, CDR2 FQNEAQ. CDR3 in amino acids: CASSKTGTRAYNEQFF. Written as DNA, the CDR3 is TGTGCCAGCAGCAAAACCGGGACGAGGGCTTACAATGAGCAGTTCTTC.

The chain links TRBV7-3 to TRBJ2-3, with D perhaps TRBD2 (5 bases). This CDR3 is 15 amino acids long. Germline CDR1 SGHTA, CDR2 FQGTGA. V lost 2 bases, J lost 5 bases, and 14 bases lay in between. Here the CDR3 reads CASSLGGSLGDTQYF. The DNA of the CDR3 is TGTGCCAGCAGCTTAGGAGGTAGCCTCGGAGATACGCAGTATTTT.

The rearrangement joins TRBV12-3 or TRBV12-4 to TRBJ2-7; tentatively, D is TRBD2 (6 bases). This CDR3 is built from 13 residues. The V end lost 3 bases, the J end lost 11 bases, and 17 bases lay between the germline ends. The CDR3 sequence: CASSLARGIEEYF. The CDR3 region has the DNA TGTGCCAGCAGTTTGGCGCGCGGGATAGAAGAGTACTTC.

This clone was seen a few times. The chain links TRBV12-3 or TRBV12-4 to TRBJ2-7, with unresolved D. The V gene lost 2 bases and the J gene lost 1 base, with 6 bases spanning the gap. This CDR3 spans 13 amino acids. As DNA, the CDR3 is TGTGCCAGCAGTTTACTTGGTTCCTACGAGCAGTACTTC. It translates to CASSLLGSYEQYF.

The chain employs TRBV7-9 and TRBJ2-7; D is possibly TRBD2 (5 bases). CDR3 length: 15 amino acids. Germline lookup yields CDR1 SEHNR and CDR2 FQNEAQ (reference sequence). V was clipped by 4 bases and J by 0 bases, with 13 bases between them. CDR3 residues: CASSWAGASSYEQYF. The CDR3, as DNA: TGTGCCAGCAGCTGGGCGGGCGCCAGCTCCTACGAGCAGTACTTC.

CDR3: CASSPAGGTEAFF. CDR3 coding DNA: TGTGCCAGCAGCCCGGCAGGGGGCACTGAAGCTTTCTTT. The chain carries TRBV7-9 and TRBJ1-1; TRBD1 matches 7 bases. From germline, CDR1 is SEHNR and CDR2 FQNEAQ (reference sequence). The trim removed 5 bases at V and 4 bases at J, leaving 4 bases unmatched. There are 13 residues in the CDR3.

This rearrangement joins TRBV5-4 to TRBJ1-5, with D unresolved. V was cut by 3 bases and J by 0 bases, with 4 bases left in between. CDR3 length: 13 amino acids. CDR1 is SGHNT, CDR2 YYREEE, per germline (reference sequence). The CDR3 nucleotides read TGTGCCAGCAGCTGGGATAGCAATCAGCCCCAGCATTTT. This sequence encodes CASSWDSNQPQHF.

This chain uses TRBV18 with TRBJ2-3; D is uncertain. The CDR3 has 15 residues. The germline V gene has CDR1 KGHSH and CDR2 LQKENI. The ends were cut back, 3 bases at V and 0 bases at J, with 10 bases in the middle. DNA for the CDR3: TGTGCCAGCTCACCCGCAGACAAGAGCACAGATACGCAGTATTTT. Amino acid sequence: CASSPADKSTDTQYF.

The rearrangement uses TRBV30 and TRBJ2-7; D not certain. The CDR3 loop spans 12 amino acids. With 1 base removed from V and 4 bases from J, the gap between germline ends came to 8 bases. Germline CDR1 is GTSNPN and CDR2 is SVGIG (reference sequence). In DNA, the CDR3 is TGTGCCTGGAGTGCGACGGAATACGAGCAGTACTTC. It is translated as CAWSATEYEQYF.

The CDR3 DNA follows: TGTGCCAGCACCGAAGGGAGGTCCTCCTACAATGAGCAGTTCTTC. This codes for CASTEGRSSYNEQFF. This chain uses TRBV2 with TRBJ2-1; the D gene is possibly TRBD2 (6 bases). V was pared by 7 bases and J by 0 bases, with 13 bases between. Germline-derived CDR1 and CDR2 are SNHLY and FYNNEI. The CDR3 length is 15 residues.

V usage is TRBV18 and J usage is TRBJ2-2; D unresolved. Trimming removed 5 bases from V and 3 bases from J, with 19 bases in between. The CDR3 is 17 residues long. Germline values: CDR1 KGHSH, CDR2 LQKENI. CDR3 protein: CASSRATATVDTGELFF. The DNA for the CDR3 is TGTGCCAGCTCAAGGGCAACCGCCACGGTGGACACCGGGGAGCTGTTTTTT.

The chain links TRBV12-5 to TRBJ1-6; D perhaps matches TRBD1 (6 bases). The CDR3 extends over 17 amino acids. Trimming stripped 0 bases from V and 7 bases from J, with 16 bases between. CDR1 LGHNT and CDR2 FRNRAP come from the germline V gene. The CDR3 bases are TGTGCTAGTGGTTTGGTACCGGGGGCAGGGATAAATTCACCCCTCCACTTT. This encodes CASGLVPGAGINSPLHF.

The rearrangement joins TRBV19 to TRBJ2-2; 9 nucleotides line up with TRBD2. Germline loops: CDR1 LNHDA, CDR2 SQIVND (reference sequence). J gave up 4 bases and V 3 bases, and 12 bases lay outside the gene matches. CDR3 length: 18 residues. Written as DNA, the CDR3 is TGTGCCAGTAGTATGCCCAGCGGGGGGCCGATCGTCACCGGGGAGCTGTTTTTT. Translated: CASSMPSGGPIVTGELFF.

The gene calls are TRBV7-8 and TRBJ1-2; D perhaps matches TRBD1 (6 bases). The V gene's germline CDR1 is SGHVS and CDR2 FQNEAQ. The length of the CDR3 is 17 residues. V was clipped by 5 bases and J by 4 bases, with 23 bases between them. The CDR3 reads CASSPTGNSLLVYGYTF. CDR3 nucleotide sequence: TGTGCCAGCAGCCCCACAGGGAACTCCCTACTAGTCTATGGCTACACCTTC.

A few counts support this clone. The chain links TRBV27 to TRBJ2-7, with D possibly TRBD2 on 6 matching bases. The V end was cut by 6 bases, the J end by 0 bases, with 9 bases between. This CDR3 is 13 amino acids long. CDR1 and CDR2 (germline): MNHEY, SMNVEV (reference sequence). The CDR3 is CASRFSGSYEQYF. The CDR3 bases are TGTGCCAGCAGATTTAGCGGCTCCTACGAGCAGTACTTC.

This clone was seen only once. The chain employs TRBV3-1 (or the pseudogene TRBV3-2) and TRBJ2-3; no firm D call. CDR1 is LGHDT and CDR2 is YNNKEL in the germline V gene (reference sequence). V lost 2 bases to trimming and J lost 0 bases, with 9 bases between them. The CDR3 extends over 15 amino acids. CDR3 in DNA: TGTGCCAGCAGCCAAACCCTACGTAGCACAGATACGCAGTATTTT. This translates into CASSQTLRSTDTQYF.

J is TRBJ2-7 and V is TRBV4-1; D uncertain. Trimming took 1 base from V and 0 from J, leaving 10 bases between them. From germline, CDR1 is MGHRA and CDR2 YSYEKL. The CDR3 loop spans 15 amino acids. The CDR3 bases are TGCGCCAGCAGCCAAGTACAGACCAGCTCCTACGAGCAGTACTTC. Translating it yields CASSQVQTSSYEQYF.

The sample holds a few counts of this clone. This rearrangement joins TRBV9 to TRBJ1-5; D not resolved. The V end lost 3 bases, the J end lost 3 bases, and 13 bases lay between the germline ends. The CDR3 has 15 amino acids. Germline-derived CDR1 and CDR2 are SGDLS and YYNGEE. CDR3 region: CASSAEGTINQPQHF. The CDR3 region has the DNA TGTGCCAGCAGCGCCGAGGGAACCATCAATCAGCCCCAGCATTTT.

In its sample, this clone was seen a few times. The chain has TRBV10-1 and TRBJ2-3, with a weak D call TRBD1 (6 bases). Germline V gene lookup returns CDR1 WNHNN and CDR2 SYGVQD (reference sequence). With 7 bases removed from V and 0 bases from J, the gap between germline ends came to 8 bases. CDR3 size: 13 residues. The CDR3 region is CASTRGSTDTQYF. CDR3 DNA sequence: TGCGCCAGCACCAGGGGAAGCACAGATACGCAGTATTTT.

The sample holds a few counts of this clone. This chain uses TRBV27 with TRBJ1-6; the D is unclear. The CDR3 length is 16 residues. Trimming removed 4 bases at V and 6 bases at J, with 16 bases between. CDR1 and CDR2 from the germline V gene are MNHEY and SMNVEV (reference sequence). The CDR3 loop is CASSSYRLLSNSPLHF. CDR3 bases: TGTGCCAGCAGTTCCTACAGACTTTTAAGTAATTCACCCCTCCACTTT.

This rearrangement joins TRBV7-3 to TRBJ1-1; D is undetermined. V was shortened by 5 bases and J by 3 bases, with 10 bases between the two germline ends. This CDR3 comprises 13 residues. CDR1 and CDR2 from the germline V gene are SGHTA and FQGTGA. CDR3 region: CASSLQWDTEAFF. CDR3 in DNA: TGTGCCAGCAGCCTACAGTGGGACACTGAAGCTTTCTTT.